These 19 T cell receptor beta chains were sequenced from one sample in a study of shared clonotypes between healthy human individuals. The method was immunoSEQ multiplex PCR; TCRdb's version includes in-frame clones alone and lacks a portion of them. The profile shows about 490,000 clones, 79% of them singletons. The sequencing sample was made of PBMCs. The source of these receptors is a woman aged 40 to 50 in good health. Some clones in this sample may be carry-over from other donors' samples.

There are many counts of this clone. CDR3 DNA sequence: TGCGCCAGCAGCCAAGATCGGCAGGGGGGTTTTTACGAGCAGTACTTC. This translates into CASSQDRQGGFYEQYF. The V call is TRBV4-3, the J call TRBJ2-7; TRBD1 is a possible D gene (7 bases). CDR1 is LGHNA and CDR2 is YSLEER in the germline V gene. Trimming left V 0 bases short and J 4 bases short, with 16 bases between. The CDR3 sequence is 16 residues long.

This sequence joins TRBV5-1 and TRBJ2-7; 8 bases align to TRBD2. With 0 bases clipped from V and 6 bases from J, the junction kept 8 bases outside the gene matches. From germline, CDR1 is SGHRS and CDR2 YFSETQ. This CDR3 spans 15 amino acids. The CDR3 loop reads CASSLAGLAGSEQYF. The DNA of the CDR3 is TGCGCCAGCAGCTTGGCTGGCCTAGCGGGCAGCGAGCAGTACTTC. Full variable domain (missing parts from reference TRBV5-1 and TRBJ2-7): KAGVTQTPRYLIKTRGQQVTLSCSPISGHRSVSWYQQTPGQGLQFLFEYFSETQRNKGNFPGRFSGRQFSNSRSEMNVSTLELGDSALYLCASSLAGLAGSEQYFGPGTRLTVT.

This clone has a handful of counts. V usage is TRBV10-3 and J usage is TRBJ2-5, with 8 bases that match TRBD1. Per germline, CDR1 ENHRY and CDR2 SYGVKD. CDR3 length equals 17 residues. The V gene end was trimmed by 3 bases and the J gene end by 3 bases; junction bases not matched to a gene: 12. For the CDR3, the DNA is TGTGCCATCAGTGACCACCTGACAGGGGATTTAAAAGAGACCCAGTACTTC. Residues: CAISDHLTGDLKETQYF.

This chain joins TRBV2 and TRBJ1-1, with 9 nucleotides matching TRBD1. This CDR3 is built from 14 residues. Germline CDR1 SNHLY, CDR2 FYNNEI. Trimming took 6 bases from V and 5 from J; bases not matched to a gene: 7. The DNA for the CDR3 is TGTGCCAGCAGGTATACGGACAGGGGAACTGAAGCTTTCTTT. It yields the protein CASRYTDRGTEAFF.

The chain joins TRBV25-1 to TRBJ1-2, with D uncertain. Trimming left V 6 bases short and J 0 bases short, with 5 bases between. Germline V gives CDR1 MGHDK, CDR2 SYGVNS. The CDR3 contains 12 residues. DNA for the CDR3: TGTGCCAGCAGCGAACCTAACTATGGCTACACCTTC. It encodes CASSEPNYGYTF.

This chain's CDR3 is CASSYRTSGHNEQFF. Written as DNA, the CDR3 is TGTGCCAGCAGCTACCGGACTAGCGGACACAATGAGCAGTTCTTC. The genes are TRBV7-9 and TRBJ2-1; 10 nucleotides agree with TRBD2. The CDR3 is 15 residues long. The germline V gene has CDR1 SEHNR and CDR2 FQNEAQ (reference sequence). J gave up 5 bases and V 4 bases, and 5 bases lay outside the gene matches.

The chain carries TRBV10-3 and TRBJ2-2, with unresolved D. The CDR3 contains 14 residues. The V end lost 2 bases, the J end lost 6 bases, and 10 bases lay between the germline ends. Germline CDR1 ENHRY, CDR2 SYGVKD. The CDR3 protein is CAISEAGGPGELFF. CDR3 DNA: TGTGCCATCAGTGAGGCAGGCGGTCCCGGGGAGCTGTTTTTT.

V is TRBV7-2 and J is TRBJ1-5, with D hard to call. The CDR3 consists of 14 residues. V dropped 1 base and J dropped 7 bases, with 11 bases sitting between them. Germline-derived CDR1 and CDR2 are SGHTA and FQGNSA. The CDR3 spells CASSLVASPQPQHF. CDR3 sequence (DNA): TGTGCCAGCAGCTTAGTGGCCAGCCCACAGCCCCAGCATTTT.

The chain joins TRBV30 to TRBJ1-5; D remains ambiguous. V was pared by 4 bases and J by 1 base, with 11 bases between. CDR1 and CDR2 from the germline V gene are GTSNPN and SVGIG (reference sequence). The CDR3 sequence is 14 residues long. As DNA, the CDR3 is TGTGCCTGGACCGAGAAGGACAGCAATCAGCCCCAGCATTTT. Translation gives CAWTEKDSNQPQHF. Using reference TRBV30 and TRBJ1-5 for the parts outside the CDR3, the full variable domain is SQTIHQWPATLVQPVGSPLSLECTVEGTSNPNLYWYRQAAGRGLQLLFYSVGIGQISSEVPQNLSASRPQDRQFILSSKKLLLSDSGFYLCAWTEKDSNQPQHFGDGTRLSIL.

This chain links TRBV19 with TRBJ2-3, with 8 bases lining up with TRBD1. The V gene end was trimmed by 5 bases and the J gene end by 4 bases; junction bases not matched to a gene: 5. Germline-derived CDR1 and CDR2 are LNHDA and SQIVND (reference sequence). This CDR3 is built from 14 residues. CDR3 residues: CASSVDRASDTQYF. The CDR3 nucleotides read TGTGCCAGTAGTGTGGACAGGGCTTCAGATACGCAGTATTTT.

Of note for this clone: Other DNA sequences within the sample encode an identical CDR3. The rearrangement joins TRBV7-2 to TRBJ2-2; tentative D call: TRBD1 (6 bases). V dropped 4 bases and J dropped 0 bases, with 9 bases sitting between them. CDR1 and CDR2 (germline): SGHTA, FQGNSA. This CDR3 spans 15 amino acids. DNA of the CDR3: TGTGCCAGCAGCTCGAGGACAGCGAACACCGGGGAGCTGTTTTTT. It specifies CASSSRTANTGELFF.

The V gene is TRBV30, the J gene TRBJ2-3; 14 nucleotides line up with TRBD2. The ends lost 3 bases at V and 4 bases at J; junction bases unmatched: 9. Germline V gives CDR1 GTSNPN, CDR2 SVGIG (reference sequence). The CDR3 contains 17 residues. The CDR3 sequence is CAWRAGLAGVGADTQYF. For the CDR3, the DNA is TGTGCCTGGAGGGCGGGACTAGCGGGAGTTGGCGCAGATACGCAGTATTTT.

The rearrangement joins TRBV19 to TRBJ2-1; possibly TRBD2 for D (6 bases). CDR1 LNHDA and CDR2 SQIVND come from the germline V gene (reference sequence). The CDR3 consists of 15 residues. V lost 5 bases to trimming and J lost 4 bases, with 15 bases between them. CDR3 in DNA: TGTGCCAGTAGTGTTCCCGGGACTGGGTACAATGAGCAGTTCTTC. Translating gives CASSVPGTGYNEQFF.

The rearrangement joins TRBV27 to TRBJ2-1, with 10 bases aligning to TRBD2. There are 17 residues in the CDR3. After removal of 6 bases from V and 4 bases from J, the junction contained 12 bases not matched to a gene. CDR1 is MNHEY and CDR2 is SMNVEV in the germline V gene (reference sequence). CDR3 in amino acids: CASSKASAGGPYNEQFF. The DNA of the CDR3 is TGTGCCAGCAGCAAGGCTTCAGCGGGAGGGCCATACAATGAGCAGTTCTTC.

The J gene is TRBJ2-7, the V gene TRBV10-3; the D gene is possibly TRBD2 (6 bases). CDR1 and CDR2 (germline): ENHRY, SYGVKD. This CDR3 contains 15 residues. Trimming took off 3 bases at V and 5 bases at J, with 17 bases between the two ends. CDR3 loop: CAISETTGVLNEQYF. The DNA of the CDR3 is TGTGCCATCAGTGAAACGACGGGGGTTTTAAACGAGCAGTACTTC.

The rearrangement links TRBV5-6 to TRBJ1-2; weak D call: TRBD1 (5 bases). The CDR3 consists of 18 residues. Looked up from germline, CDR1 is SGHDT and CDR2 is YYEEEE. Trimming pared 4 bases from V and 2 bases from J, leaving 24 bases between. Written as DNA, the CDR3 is TGTGCCAGCAGCGGCGGGGCGGAGAACCTACTAGGAAACTATGGCTACACCTTC. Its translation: CASSGGAENLLGNYGYTF.

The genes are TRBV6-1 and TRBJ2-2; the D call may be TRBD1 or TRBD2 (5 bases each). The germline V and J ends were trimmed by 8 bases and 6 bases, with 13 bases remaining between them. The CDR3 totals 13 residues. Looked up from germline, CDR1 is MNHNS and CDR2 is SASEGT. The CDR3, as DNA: TGTGCCAGCGGGACCTCGGGGCCCGGGGAGCTGTTTTTT. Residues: CASGTSGPGELFF.

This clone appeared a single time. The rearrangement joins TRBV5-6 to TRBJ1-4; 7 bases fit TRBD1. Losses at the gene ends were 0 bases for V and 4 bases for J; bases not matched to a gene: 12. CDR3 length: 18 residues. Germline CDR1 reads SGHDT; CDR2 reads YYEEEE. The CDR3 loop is CASSLADRVGTDNEKLFF. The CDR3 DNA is TGTGCCAGCAGCTTGGCTGACAGGGTTGGCACTGATAATGAAAAACTGTTTTTT.

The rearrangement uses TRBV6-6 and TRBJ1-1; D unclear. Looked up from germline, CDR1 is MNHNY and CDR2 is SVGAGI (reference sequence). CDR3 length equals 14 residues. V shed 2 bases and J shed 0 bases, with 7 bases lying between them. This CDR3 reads CASSYIGVNTEAFF. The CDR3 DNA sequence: TGTGCCAGCAGTTACATCGGGGTGAACACTGAAGCTTTCTTT.